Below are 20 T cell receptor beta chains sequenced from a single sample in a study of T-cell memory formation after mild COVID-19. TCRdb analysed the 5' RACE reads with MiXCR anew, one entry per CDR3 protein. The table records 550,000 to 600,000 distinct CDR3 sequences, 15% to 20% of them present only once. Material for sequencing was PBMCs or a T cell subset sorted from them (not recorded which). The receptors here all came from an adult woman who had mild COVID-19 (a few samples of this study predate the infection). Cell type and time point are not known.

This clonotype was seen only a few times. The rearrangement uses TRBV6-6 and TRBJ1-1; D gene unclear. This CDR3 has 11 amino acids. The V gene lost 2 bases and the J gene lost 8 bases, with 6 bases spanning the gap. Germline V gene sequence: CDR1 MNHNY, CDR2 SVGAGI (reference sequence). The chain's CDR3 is CASSYGREAFF. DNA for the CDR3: TGTGCCAGCAGTTACGGCAGGGAAGCTTTCTTT.

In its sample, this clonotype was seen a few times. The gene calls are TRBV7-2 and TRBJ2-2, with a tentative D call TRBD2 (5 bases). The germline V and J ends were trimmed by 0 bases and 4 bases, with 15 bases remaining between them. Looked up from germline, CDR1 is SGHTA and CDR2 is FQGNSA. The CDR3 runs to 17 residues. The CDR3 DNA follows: TGTGCCAGCAGCTTAGCAGGAGGATACGGTACCACCGGGGAGCTGTTTTTT. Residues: CASSLAGGYGTTGELFF.

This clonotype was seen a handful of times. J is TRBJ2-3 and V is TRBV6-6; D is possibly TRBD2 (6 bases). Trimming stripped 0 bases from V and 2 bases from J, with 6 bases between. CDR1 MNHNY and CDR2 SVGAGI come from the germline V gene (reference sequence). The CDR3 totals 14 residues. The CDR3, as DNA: TGTGCCAGCAGTTACTCGGGACTCACAGATACGCAGTATTTT. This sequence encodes CASSYSGLTDTQYF.

The CDR3 region has the DNA TGTGCCAGCATTGACGGACCTGGAAGTACGAATGAGCAGTTCTTC. Its translation is CASIDGPGSTNEQFF. The gene calls are TRBV5-6 and TRBJ2-1, with D hard to call. The CDR3 loop spans 15 amino acids. V dropped 6 bases and J dropped 7 bases, with 20 bases sitting between them. In germline, CDR1 is SGHDT, CDR2 YYEEEE.

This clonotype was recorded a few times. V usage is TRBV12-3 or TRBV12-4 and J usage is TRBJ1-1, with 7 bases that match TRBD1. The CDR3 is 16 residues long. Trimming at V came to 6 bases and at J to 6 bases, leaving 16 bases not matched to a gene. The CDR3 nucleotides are TGTGCCAGCAGCCCCCTTTTGAGACAGGGACACCCTGAAGCTTTCTTT. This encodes CASSPLLRQGHPEAFF.

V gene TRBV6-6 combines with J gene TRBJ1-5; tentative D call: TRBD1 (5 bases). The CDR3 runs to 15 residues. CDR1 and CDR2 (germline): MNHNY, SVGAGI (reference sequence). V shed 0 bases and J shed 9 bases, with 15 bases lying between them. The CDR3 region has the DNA TGTGCCAGCAGTTACTCTAGGGACCAGGGAACGCCCCAGCATTTT. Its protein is CASSYSRDQGTPQHF.

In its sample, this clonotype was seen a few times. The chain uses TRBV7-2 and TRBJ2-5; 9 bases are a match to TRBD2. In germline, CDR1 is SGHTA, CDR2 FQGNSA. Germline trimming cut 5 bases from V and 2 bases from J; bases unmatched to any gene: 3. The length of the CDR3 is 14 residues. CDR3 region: CASSPSGTQETQYF. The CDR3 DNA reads TGTGCCAGCAGCCCTAGCGGGACACAAGAGACCCAGTACTTC.

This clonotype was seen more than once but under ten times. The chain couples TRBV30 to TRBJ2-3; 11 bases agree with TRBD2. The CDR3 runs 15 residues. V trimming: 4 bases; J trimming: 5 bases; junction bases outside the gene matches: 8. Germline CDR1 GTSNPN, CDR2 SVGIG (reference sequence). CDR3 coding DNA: TGTGCCTGGACCCAACTAGCGGGAGTGCGAGATACGCAGTATTTT. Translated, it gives CAWTQLAGVRDTQYF. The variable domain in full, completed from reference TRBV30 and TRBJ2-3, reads SQTIHQWPATLVQPVGSPLSLECTVEGTSNPNLYWYRQAAGRGLQLLFYSVGIGQISSEVPQNLSASRPQDRQFILSSKKLLLSDSGFYLCAWTQLAGVRDTQYFGPGTRLTVL.

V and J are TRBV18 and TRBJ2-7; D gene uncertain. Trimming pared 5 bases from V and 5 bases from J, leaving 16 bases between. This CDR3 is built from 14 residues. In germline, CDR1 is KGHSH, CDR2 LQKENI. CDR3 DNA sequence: TGTGCCAGCTCATTAGGGAAAATCGAGAACGAGCAGTACTTC. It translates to CASSLGKIENEQYF.

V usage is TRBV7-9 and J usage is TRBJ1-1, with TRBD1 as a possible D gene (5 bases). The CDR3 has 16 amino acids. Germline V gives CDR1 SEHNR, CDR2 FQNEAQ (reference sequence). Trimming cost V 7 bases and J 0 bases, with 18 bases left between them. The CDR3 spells CASNKLNSGLNTEAFF. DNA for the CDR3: TGTGCCAGCAACAAACTAAATTCAGGGTTGAACACTGAAGCTTTCTTT.

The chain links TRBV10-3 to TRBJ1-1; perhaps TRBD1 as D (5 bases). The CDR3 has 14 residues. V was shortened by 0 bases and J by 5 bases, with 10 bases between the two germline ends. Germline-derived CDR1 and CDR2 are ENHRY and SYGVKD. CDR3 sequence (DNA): TGTGCCATCAGTGAGTCAGCAGGGAGGACTGAAGCTTTCTTT. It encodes CAISESAGRTEAFF.

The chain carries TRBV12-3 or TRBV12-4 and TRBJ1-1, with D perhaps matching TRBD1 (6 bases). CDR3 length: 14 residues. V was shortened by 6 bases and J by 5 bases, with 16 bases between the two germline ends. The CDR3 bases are TGTGCCAGCAGCCCCGGGAGACAGGTAACTGAAGCTTTCTTT. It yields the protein CASSPGRQVTEAFF.

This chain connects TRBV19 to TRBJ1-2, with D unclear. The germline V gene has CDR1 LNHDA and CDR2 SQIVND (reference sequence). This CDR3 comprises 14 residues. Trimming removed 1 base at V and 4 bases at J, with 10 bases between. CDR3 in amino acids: CASSIAAQGYGYTF. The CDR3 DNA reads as TGTGCCAGTAGTATAGCCGCACAAGGCTATGGCTACACCTTC.

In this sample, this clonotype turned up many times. CDR3 sequence: CASSLDSNQPQHF. In DNA, the CDR3 is TGCGCCAGCAGCTTGGATAGCAATCAGCCCCAGCATTTT. The chain carries TRBV5-1 and TRBJ1-5; D unclear. V lost 0 bases, J lost 0 bases, and 1 base lay in between. Germline lookup yields CDR1 SGHRS and CDR2 YFSETQ. The CDR3 is made up of 13 amino acids.

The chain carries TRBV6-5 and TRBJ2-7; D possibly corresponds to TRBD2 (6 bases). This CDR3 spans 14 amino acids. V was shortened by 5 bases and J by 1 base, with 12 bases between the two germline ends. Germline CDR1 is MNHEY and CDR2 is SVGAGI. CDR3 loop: CASSNGGPSYEQYF. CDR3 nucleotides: TGTGCCAGCAGTAACGGGGGTCCGTCCTACGAGCAGTACTTC.

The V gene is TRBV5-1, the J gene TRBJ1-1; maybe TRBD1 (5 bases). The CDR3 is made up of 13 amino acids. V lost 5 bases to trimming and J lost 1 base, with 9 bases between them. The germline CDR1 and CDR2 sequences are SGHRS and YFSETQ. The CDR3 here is CASRTVANTEAFF. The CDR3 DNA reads TGCGCCAGCAGGACAGTTGCGAACACTGAAGCTTTCTTT.

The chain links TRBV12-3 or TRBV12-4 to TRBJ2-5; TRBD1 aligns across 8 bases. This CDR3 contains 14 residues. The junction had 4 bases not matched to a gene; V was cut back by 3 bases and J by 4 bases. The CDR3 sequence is CASSFRGRRETQYF. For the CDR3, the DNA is TGTGCCAGCAGTTTCAGGGGGCGGAGAGAGACCCAGTACTTC.

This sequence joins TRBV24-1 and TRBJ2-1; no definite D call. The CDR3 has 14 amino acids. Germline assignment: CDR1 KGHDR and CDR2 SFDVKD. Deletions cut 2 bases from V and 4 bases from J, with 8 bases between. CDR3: CATSDSTAYNEQFF. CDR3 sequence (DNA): TGTGCCACCAGTGATTCAACAGCGTACAATGAGCAGTTCTTC.

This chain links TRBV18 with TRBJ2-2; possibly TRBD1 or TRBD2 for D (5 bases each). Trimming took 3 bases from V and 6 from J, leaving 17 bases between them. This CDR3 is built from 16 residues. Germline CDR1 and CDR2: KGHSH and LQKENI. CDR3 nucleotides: TGTGCCAGCTCACCCGCACGGGGCCTTGTCCCCGGGGAGCTGTTTTTT. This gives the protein CASSPARGLVPGELFF.

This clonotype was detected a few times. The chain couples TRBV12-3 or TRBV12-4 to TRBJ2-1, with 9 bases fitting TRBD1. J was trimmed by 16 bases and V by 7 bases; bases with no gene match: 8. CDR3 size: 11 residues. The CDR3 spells CASTPGTGYFF. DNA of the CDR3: TGTGCCAGCACCCCCGGGACAGGGTACTTCTTC.